This T cell receptor (beta chain) was recovered during a study of T cells in women clearing cervical HPV infection. Study-level background: Donors had HPV16-related CIN3 or worse; 2 had invasive cancer. Controls were women whose single incident HPV16 infection cleared within 12 months without precancer or cancer.

HPV was found by MY09/MY11 PCR and dot-blot genotyping. Method: immunoSEQ multiplex PCR; TCRdb's copy keeps in-frame clones and lacks some. The sample data list 20,000 to 30,000 clones. What was sequenced was blood buffy coat. The receptor was derived from a woman aged 18-69 years with a cervical HPV16 infection that either progressed to CIN3+ or cleared (not recorded which).

CDR3 in amino acids: CSARDTARGSEKLFF. The sequenced part of the CDR3 DNA is TGCAGTGCTAGAGATACGGCCAGGGGGAGCGAAAAA. The V gene is TRBV20-1, the J gene TRBJ1-4; 7 bases map to TRBD1. The CDR3 end falls 3 residues outside the read, so it is completed with the germline J gene. J was trimmed by 8 bases and V by 0 bases; bases with no gene match: 9. Germline loops: CDR1 DFQATT, CDR2 SNEGSKA (reference sequence). CDR3 length: 15 residues.